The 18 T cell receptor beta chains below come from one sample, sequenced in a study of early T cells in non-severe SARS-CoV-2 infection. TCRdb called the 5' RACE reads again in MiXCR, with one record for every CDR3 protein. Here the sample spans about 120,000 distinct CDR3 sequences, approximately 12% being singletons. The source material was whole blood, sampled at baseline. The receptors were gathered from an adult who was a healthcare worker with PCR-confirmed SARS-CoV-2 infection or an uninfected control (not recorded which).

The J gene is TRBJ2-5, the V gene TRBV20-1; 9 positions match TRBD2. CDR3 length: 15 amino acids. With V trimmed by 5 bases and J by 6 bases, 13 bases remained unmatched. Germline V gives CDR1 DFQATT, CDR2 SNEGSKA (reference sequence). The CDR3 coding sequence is TGCAGTGCTGCGGGGCGAGCGGGAGGTATACAGACCCAGTACTTC. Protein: CSAAGRAGGIQTQYF.

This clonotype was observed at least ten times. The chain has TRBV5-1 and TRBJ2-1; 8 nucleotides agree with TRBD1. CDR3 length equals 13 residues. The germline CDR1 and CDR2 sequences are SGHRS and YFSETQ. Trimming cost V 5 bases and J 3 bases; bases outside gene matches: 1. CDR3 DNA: TGCGCCAGCAGGGGACAGGACTACAATGAGCAGTTCTTC. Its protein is CASRGQDYNEQFF.

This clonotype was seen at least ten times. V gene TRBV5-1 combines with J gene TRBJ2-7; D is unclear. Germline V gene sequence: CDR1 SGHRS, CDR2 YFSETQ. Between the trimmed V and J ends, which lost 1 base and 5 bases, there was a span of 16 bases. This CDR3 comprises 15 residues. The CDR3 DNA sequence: TGCGCCAGCAGCTTGATCACCCCGAAAGGCGACGAGCAGTACTTC. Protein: CASSLITPKGDEQYF.

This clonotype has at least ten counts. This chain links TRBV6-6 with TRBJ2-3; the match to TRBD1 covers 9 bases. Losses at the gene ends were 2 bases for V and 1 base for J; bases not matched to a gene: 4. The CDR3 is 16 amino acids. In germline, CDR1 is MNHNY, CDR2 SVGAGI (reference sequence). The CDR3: CASSYHWDRGTDTQYF. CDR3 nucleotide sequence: TGTGCCAGCAGTTACCATTGGGACAGGGGCACAGATACGCAGTATTTT.

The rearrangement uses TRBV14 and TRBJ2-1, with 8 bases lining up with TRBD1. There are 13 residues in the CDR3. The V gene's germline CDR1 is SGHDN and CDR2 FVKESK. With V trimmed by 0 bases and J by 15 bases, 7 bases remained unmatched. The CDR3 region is CASSQDRRTGRFF. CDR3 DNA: TGTGCCAGCAGCCAAGATCGTAGGACAGGGAGGTTCTTC.

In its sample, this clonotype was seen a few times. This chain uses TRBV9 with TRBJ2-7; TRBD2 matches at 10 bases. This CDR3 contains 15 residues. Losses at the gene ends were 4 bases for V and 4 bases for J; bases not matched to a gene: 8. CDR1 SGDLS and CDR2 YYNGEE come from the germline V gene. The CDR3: CASSPRSSGSYEQYF. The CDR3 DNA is TGTGCCAGCAGCCCACGATCTAGCGGGAGTTACGAGCAGTACTTC.

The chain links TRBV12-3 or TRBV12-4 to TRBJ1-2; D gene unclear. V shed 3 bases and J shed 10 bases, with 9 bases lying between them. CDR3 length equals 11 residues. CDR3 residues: CASSLRTLYTF. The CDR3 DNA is TGTGCCAGCAGTTTGAGAACACTCTACACCTTC.

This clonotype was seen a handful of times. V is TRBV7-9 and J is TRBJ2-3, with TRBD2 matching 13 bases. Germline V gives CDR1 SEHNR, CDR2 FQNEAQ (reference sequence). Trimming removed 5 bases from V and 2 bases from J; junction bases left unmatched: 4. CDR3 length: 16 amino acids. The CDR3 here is CASSRLAGGPTDTQYF. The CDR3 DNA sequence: TGTGCCAGCAGCCGACTAGCGGGAGGACCCACAGATACGCAGTATTTT. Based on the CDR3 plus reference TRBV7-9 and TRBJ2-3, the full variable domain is DTGVSQNPRHKITKRGQNVTFRCDPISEHNRLYWYRQTLGQGPEFLTYFQNEAQLEKSRLLSDRFSAERPKGSFSTLEIQRTEQGDSAMYLCASSRLAGGPTDTQYFGPGTRLTVL.

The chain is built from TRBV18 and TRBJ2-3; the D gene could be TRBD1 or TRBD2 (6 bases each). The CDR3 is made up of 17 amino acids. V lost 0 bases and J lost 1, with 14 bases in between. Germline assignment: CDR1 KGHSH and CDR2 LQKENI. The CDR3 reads CASSPPRGHGGTDTQYF. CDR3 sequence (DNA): TGTGCCAGCTCACCACCTCGGGGGCATGGGGGCACAGATACGCAGTATTTT.

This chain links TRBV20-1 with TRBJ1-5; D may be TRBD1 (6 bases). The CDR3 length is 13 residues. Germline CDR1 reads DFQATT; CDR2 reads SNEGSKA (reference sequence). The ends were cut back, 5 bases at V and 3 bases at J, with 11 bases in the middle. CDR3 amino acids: CSAPDRLNQPQHF. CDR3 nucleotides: TGCAGTGCTCCAGACAGGCTCAATCAGCCCCAGCATTTT.

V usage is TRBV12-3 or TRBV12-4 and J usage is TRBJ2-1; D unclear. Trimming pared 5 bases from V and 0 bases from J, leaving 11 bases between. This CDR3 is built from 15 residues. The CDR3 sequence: CASSAPYSSYNEQFF. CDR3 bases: TGTGCCAGCAGTGCCCCCTATAGCTCCTACAATGAGCAGTTCTTC.

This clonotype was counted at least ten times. DNA of the CDR3: TGTGCCAGCAGCCCACCCGGGACAGGGTACAATGAGCAGTTCTTC. Translating it yields CASSPPGTGYNEQFF. This rearrangement joins TRBV7-9 to TRBJ2-1, with 9 bases fitting TRBD1. The germline V gene has CDR1 SEHNR and CDR2 FQNEAQ (reference sequence). V was clipped by 5 bases and J by 4 bases; unmatched bases: 6. The CDR3 has 15 amino acids. The full variable domain, completed using reference TRBV7-9 and TRBJ2-1, is DTGVSQNPRHKITKRGQNVTFRCDPISEHNRLYWYRQTLGQGPEFLTYFQNEAQLEKSRLLSDRFSAERPKGSFSTLEIQRTEQGDSAMYLCASSPPGTGYNEQFFGPGTRLTVL.

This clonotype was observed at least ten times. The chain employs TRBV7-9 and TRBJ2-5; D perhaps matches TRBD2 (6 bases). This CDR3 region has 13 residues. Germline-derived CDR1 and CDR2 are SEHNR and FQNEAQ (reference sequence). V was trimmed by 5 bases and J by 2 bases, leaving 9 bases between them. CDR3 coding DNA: TGTGCCAGCAGCCCAAGCGGGCAAGAGACCCAGTACTTC. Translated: CASSPSGQETQYF.

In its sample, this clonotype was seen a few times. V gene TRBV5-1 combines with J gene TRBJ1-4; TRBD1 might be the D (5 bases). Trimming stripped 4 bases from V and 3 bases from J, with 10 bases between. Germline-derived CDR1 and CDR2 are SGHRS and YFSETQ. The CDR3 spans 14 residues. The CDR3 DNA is TGCGCCAGCAGCGAGGGACGGCCTAATGAAAAACTGTTTTTT. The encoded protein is CASSEGRPNEKLFF.

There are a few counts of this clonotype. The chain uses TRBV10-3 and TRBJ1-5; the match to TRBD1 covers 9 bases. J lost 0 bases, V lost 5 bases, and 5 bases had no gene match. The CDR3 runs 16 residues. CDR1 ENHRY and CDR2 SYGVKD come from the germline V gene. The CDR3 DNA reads TGTGCCATCAGTCCACAGGGGGCGGGTAGCAATCAGCCCCAGCATTTT. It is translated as CAISPQGAGSNQPQHF.

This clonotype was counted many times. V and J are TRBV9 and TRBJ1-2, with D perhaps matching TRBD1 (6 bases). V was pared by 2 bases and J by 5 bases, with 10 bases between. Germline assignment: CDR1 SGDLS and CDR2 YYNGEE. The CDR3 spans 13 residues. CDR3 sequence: CASSVTGTYGYTF. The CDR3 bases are TGTGCCAGCAGCGTTACAGGGACATATGGCTACACCTTC.

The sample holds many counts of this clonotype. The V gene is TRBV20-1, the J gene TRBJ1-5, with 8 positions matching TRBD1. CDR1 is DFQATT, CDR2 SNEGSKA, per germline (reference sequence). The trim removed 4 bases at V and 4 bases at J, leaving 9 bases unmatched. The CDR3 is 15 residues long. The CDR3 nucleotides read TGCAGTGCTAAGACAGGGGTTTATAGTAATCAGCCCCAGCATTTT. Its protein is CSAKTGVYSNQPQHF.

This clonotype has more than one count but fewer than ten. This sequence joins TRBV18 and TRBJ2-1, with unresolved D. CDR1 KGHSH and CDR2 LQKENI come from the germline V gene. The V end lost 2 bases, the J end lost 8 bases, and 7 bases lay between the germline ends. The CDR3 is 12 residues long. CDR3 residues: CASSPKLHEQFF. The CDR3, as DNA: TGTGCCAGCTCACCAAAGTTACATGAGCAGTTCTTC.